The rows below give T cell receptor beta chains drawn from one sample of a study of shared clonotypes between healthy human individuals. The data were produced by immunoSEQ multiplex PCR, yet TCRdb's version contains in-frame clones alone and is incomplete. The table shows about 1 million clones, with 75% to 80% occurring only once. The sequenced sample consisted of memory CD4+ T cells from PBMCs. The receptor set was obtained from a man between 18 and 35 years old in good health. Some clones in this sample may be carry-over from other donors' samples. Both conserved end residues are trimmed from each CDR3. Size is stated for part of the rows, as once, few or many counts, or as a class when the clone is expanded.

clone size,V gene,CDR3 protein
-,TRBV20-1,SAKLVYGYT
once,TRBV28,ASTPSTGRAEAF
-,TRBV15,ATSRGGQGGEKLF
few,TRBV11-2,ASSLDSGSGTGELF
-,TRBV5-1,ASSPGRLGGGSEQF
many,TRBV9,ASSVSGGSLGTGELF
-,TRBV7-5,VRSPYQLAPSAKNIQY
-,TRBV5-1,ASSLVLGLGNVLT
-,TRBV7-3,ASSPSGGGMGEQF
once,TRBV11-2,ASSVGQVRGAF
-,TRBV2,ASRAGATNEKLF
-,TRBV9,ASSVGWNTEAF
-,TRBV19,ASEPTGAKNIQY
-,TRBV27,ASSFARGRGGTEAF
-,TRBV7-2,ASSLLGGRGYIQY
many,TRBV15,ATSPRDFTEAF
-,TRBV20-1,SAAGPYEQY
-,TRBV27,ASSLPGLAGTNTGELF
-,TRBV30,AWSRHYTEAF
-,TRBV2,ASSETEGGYT
-,TRBV7-7,ASSPGTGYNEQF
-,TRBV6-5,ASSYEGTGTAYGYT
-,TRBV7-3,ASSPPFGVGPGANVLT
-,TRBV7-9,ASTPSGRPQETQY
-,TRBV2,ASSVQGAGYGYT
-,TRBV1,TLGLAEPIAKNIQY